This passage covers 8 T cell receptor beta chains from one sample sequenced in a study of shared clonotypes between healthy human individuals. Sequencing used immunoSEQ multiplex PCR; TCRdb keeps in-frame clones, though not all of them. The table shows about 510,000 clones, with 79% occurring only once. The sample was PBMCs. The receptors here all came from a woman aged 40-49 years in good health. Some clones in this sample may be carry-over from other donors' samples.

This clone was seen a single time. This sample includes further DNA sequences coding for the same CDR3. CDR3 in DNA: TGTGCCAGTAGTAACACAGATACGCAGTATTTT. This sequence encodes CASSNTDTQYF. The J gene is TRBJ2-3, the V gene TRBV19, with D unclear. Germline V lookup: CDR1 LNHDA, CDR2 SQIVND (reference sequence). V was cut by 4 bases and J by 2 bases, with 1 base left in between. This CDR3 has 11 residues.

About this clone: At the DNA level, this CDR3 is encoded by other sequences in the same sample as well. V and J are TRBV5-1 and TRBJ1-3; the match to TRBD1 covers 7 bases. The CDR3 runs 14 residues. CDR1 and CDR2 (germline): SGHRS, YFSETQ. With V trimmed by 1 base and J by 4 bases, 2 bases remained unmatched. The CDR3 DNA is TGCGCCAGCAGCTTGACAGGGGCGGGAAACACCATATATTTT. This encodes CASSLTGAGNTIYF.

CDR3 coding DNA: TGCAGCTCTCGTAGCGGTGGAGAGCAGTTCTTC. It yields the protein CSSRSGGEQFF. The J gene is TRBJ2-1, the V gene TRBV29-1, with TRBD2 as a possible D gene (6 bases). V gave up 8 bases and J gave up 10 bases, with 15 bases separating them. The CDR3 sequence is 11 residues long. CDR1 SQVTM and CDR2 ANQGSEA come from the germline V gene.

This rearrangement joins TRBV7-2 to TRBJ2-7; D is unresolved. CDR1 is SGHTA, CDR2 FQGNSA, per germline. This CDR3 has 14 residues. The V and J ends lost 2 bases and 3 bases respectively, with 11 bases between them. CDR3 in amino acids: CASSLTSGDYEQYF. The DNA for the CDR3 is TGTGCCAGCAGCTTAACTTCTGGGGACTACGAGCAGTACTTC.

The CDR3 loop reads CASSQEWQSTEAFF. CDR3 coding DNA: TGTGCCAGCAGCCAAGAGTGGCAGTCCACTGAAGCTTTCTTT. The chain employs TRBV14 and TRBJ1-1; D gene ambiguous. The CDR3 is 14 amino acids. Germline CDR1 is SGHDN and CDR2 is FVKESK. The V end lost 0 bases, the J end lost 4 bases, and 9 bases lay between the germline ends.

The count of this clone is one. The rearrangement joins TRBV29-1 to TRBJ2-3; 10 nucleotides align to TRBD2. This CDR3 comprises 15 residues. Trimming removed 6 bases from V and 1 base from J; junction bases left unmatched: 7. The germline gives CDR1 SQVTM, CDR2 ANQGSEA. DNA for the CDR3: TGCAGCGTCGGAGCCGGGACTAGCGGCACAGATACGCAGTATTTT. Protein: CSVGAGTSGTDTQYF.

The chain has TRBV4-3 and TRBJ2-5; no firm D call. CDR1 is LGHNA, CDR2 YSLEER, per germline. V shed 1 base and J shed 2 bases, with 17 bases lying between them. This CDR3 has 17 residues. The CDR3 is CASSQGRAAKSQETQYF. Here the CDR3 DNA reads TGCGCCAGCAGCCAAGGGAGAGCCGCCAAGTCACAAGAGACCCAGTACTTC.

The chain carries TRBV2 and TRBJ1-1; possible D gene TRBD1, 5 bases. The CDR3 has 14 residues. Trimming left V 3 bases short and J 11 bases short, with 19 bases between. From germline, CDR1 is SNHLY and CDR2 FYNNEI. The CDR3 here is CASSEHKGSPGAFF. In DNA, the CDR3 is TGTGCCAGCAGTGAGCATAAGGGGTCTCCTGGGGCTTTCTTT.